Sequencing of this T cell receptor (beta chain) was carried out in a study of blood T cell repertoires in COVID-19. Across the study: Spain, Italy and the United States supplied samples that represented acute and convalescent COVID-19.

How the authors handled the data: Researchers report that nucleated cell counts were estimated from reference gene primer amplification. Assay used: immunoSEQ multiplex PCR; TCRdb lists only in-frame clones, some missing. That table supplies the V and J calls and clone size; D and trimming were determined from the DNA. The table shows more than 65,000 clones, with around four fifths occurring only once. The junction had 18 bases not matched to a gene; V was cut back by 4 bases and J by 7 bases. CDR1 is MNHEY, CDR2 SMNVEV, per germline (reference sequence). The CDR3 runs to 18 residues. V and J are TRBV27 and TRBJ2-4; TRBD2 agrees at 8 bases. The sequenced sample consisted of peripheral blood. The sequence was obtained from a man aged 45 to 65 with active COVID-19. The CDR3 sequence is CASSYLFAGGKDKNIQYF. DNA of the CDR3: TGTGCCAGCAGTTACCTCTTCGCGGGGGGAAAGGATAAGAACATTCAGTACTTC.